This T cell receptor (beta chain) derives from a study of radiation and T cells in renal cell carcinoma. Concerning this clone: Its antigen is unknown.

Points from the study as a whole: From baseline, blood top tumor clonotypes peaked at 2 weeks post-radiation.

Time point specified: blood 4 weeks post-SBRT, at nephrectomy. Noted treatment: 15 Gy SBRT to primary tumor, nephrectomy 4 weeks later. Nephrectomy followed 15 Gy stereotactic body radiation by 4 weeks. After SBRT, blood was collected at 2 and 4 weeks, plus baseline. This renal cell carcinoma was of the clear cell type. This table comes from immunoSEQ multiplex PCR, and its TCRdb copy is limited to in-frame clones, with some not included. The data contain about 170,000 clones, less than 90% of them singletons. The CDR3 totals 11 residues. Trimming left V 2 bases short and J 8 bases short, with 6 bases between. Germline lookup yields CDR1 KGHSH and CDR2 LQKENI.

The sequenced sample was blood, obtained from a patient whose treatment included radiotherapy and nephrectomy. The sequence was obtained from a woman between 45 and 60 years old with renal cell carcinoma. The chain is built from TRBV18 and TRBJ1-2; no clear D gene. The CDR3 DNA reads TGTGCCAGCTCACCAGGGTTGGGCTACACCTTC. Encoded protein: CASSPGLGYTF.